Presented here are 23 T cell receptor beta chains from one specimen sequenced in a study of CD8 T cells in ankylosing spondylitis. TCRdb fed the 5' RACE reads into MiXCR, producing one record per CDR3 protein. Counted here are about 100,000 distinct CDR3 sequences, about 8.3% occurring once; the ten biggest clones make up roughly 9.9%. Sequencing was done on a sample of blood, either unsorted or a sorted T cell fraction (not recorded which). Receptors originate from a male donor with ankylosing spondylitis or in good health (not recorded which).

Only a few counts were recorded for this clonotype. Germline and junction disagree at one end, which may indicate a read error. The chain recombines TRBV19 with TRBJ1-2; D gene ambiguous. Germline V gives CDR1 LNHDA, CDR2 SQIVND (reference sequence). CDR3 size: 12 residues. The CDR3 sequence is CASSPPASGYPF. DNA of the CDR3: TGTGCCAGTAGTCCGCCGGCCTCCGGCTACCCCTTC.

This clonotype was seen ten or more times. J is TRBJ2-1 and V is TRBV4-3, with 10 bases aligning to TRBD2. There are 18 residues in the CDR3. CDR1 is LGHNA, CDR2 YSLEER, per germline. V lost 0 bases, J lost 3 bases, and 8 bases stayed unmatched. The CDR3 sequence: CASSQDSIAGGRYNEQFF. CDR3 DNA sequence: TGCGCCAGCAGCCAAGATAGTATAGCGGGGGGCCGCTACAATGAGCAGTTCTTC.

A note on this clonotype: A clone one base away is much larger, so this may be a read error. The V gene is TRBV12-3 or TRBV12-4, the J gene TRBJ2-3, with D uncertain. The CDR3 loop spans 13 amino acids. V dropped 11 bases and J dropped 4 bases, with 16 bases sitting between them. CDR3 sequence reads: CAGTHFGADTQYF. DNA of the CDR3: TGTGCCGGCACCCATTTTGGGGCAGATACGCAGTATTTT.

This clonotype occurred many times. V and J are TRBV7-8 and TRBJ2-1; 12 nucleotides align to TRBD1. The V segment lost 7 bases and the J segment 7 bases; nucleotides outside the gene matches: 11. The length of the CDR3 is 16 residues. The germline gives CDR1 SGHVS, CDR2 FQNEAQ. Written as DNA, the CDR3 is TGTGCCAGCACCCCCCACGGGACAGGGGGCCGGAATGAGCAGTTCTTC. Translated: CASTPHGTGGRNEQFF.

In its sample, this clonotype was seen many times. This rearrangement joins TRBV7-2 to TRBJ1-4; TRBD1 is a possible D gene (5 bases). The V and J ends lost 5 bases and 12 bases respectively, with 19 bases between them. CDR1 is SGHTA, CDR2 FQGNSA, per germline. The CDR3 runs to 14 residues. The chain's CDR3 is CASSRGPTNGELFF. CDR3 bases: TGTGCCAGCAGCAGGGGACCGACGAATGGAGAACTGTTTTTT.

This clonotype was counted many times. The chain combines TRBV14 with TRBJ2-7, with 7 bases matching TRBD1. Germline trimming cut 6 bases from V and 5 bases from J; bases unmatched to any gene: 7. The germline V gene encodes CDR1 SGHDN and CDR2 FVKESK. The CDR3 length is 13 residues. The CDR3 DNA sequence: TGTGCCAGCAGGCGACAGGGTATACACGAGCAGTACTTC. Translating gives CASRRQGIHEQYF.

A remark on this clonotype: A much more abundant neighbour one base away suggests this may be a read error. This chain joins TRBV5-5 and TRBJ2-1; possibly TRBD1 for D (5 bases). The V gene lost 4 bases and the J gene lost 6 bases, with 20 bases spanning the gap. CDR1 and CDR2 from the germline V gene are SGHKS and YYEKEE (reference sequence). The CDR3 runs to 16 residues. The CDR3 loop is CASSGTAGMISNEQFF. In DNA form, the CDR3 reads TGTGCCAGCAGCGGAACGGCAGGGATGATTAGCAATGAGCAGTTCTTC. Drawing the rest from reference TRBV5-5 and TRBJ2-1, the complete variable domain is DAGVTQSPTHLIKTRGQQVTLRCSPISGHKSVSWYQQVLGQGPQFIFQYYEKEERGRGNFPDRFSARQFPNYSSELNVNALLLGDSALYLCASSGTAGMISNEQFFGPGTRLTVL.

This clonotype was counted ten times or more. The rearrangement uses TRBV6-2 or TRBV6-3 and TRBJ1-1; D is unclear. V lost 5 bases to trimming and J lost 3 bases, with 10 bases between them. The length of the CDR3 is 13 residues. Germline assignment: CDR1 MNHEY and CDR2 SVGEGT. CDR3 region: CASSKVQHTEAFF. DNA of the CDR3: TGTGCCAGCAGTAAGGTGCAGCACACTGAAGCTTTCTTT.

Only a few counts were recorded for this clonotype. V usage is TRBV7-9 and J usage is TRBJ2-5, with TRBD2 as a possible D gene (6 bases). From germline, CDR1 is SEHNR and CDR2 FQNEAQ (reference sequence). The CDR3 covers 14 residues. V was trimmed by 5 bases and J by 3 bases, leaving 13 bases between them. Written as DNA, the CDR3 is TGTGCCAGCAGCACCCCGGGCGGGGAAGAGACCCAGTACTTC. This encodes CASSTPGGEETQYF.

This clonotype was observed at least ten times. This rearrangement joins TRBV4-2 to TRBJ2-7; 12 bases fit TRBD2. Germline CDR1 and CDR2: LGHNA and YNFKEQ. The CDR3 has 15 amino acids. V lost 4 bases to trimming and J lost 3 bases; unmatched junction nucleotides: 4. CDR3 nucleotides: TGTGCCAGCAGCCTAGGGACTAGCGGGTTCTACGAGCAGTACTTC. It encodes CASSLGTSGFYEQYF.

This clonotype was observed a few times. V usage is TRBV12-3 or TRBV12-4 and J usage is TRBJ1-1; TRBD1 is a possible D gene (6 bases). V dropped 4 bases and J dropped 4 bases, with 13 bases sitting between them. The CDR3 extends over 14 amino acids. The CDR3 reads CASSSGGAGTEAFF. CDR3 sequence (DNA): TGTGCCAGCAGTTCGGGGGGGGCTGGCACTGAAGCTTTCTTT.

Worth noting for this clonotype: A much bigger clone sits one base away, suggesting this may be a read error. The V and J genes are TRBV2 and TRBJ1-2, with TRBD1 matching 8 bases. This CDR3 has 15 amino acids. The trim removed 4 bases at V and 7 bases at J, leaving 11 bases unmatched. CDR1 is SNHLY and CDR2 is FYNNEI in the germline V gene. Here the CDR3 DNA reads TGTGCCAGCAGTGCCGGGACAGGTTGGGACTGTGGCTACACCTTC. This codes for CASSAGTGWDCGYTF.

The gene calls are TRBV5-5 and TRBJ2-5, with a weak D call TRBD1 (6 bases). Per the germline V gene, CDR1 is SGHKS and CDR2 is YYEKEE (reference sequence). The ends were cut back, 4 bases at V and 5 bases at J, with 18 bases in the middle. The CDR3 has 15 amino acids. In DNA form, the CDR3 reads TGTGCCAGCAGCCAGGTCCGGGAAAGGGGGGAGACCCAGTACTTC. Translating it yields CASSQVRERGETQYF.

In this sample, this clonotype turned up a few times. The CDR3 DNA follows: TGTGCCAGCACTCGACAGGGGCAGGGGACCGGGGAGCTGTTTTTT. This codes for CASTRQGQGTGELFF. The chain links TRBV6-2 or TRBV6-3 to TRBJ2-2, with 8 bases identical to TRBD1. The CDR3 spans 15 residues. In germline, CDR1 is MNHEY, CDR2 SVGEGT. V lost 7 bases and J lost 5; bases outside the gene matches: 9.

This clonotype was counted only a few times. The rearrangement uses TRBV11-1 and TRBJ2-7, with 11 bases that match TRBD1. This CDR3 has 15 amino acids. V was pared by 6 bases and J by 4 bases, with 8 bases of the junction left unmatched. Germline V CDR1 and CDR2: SGHAT, FQDESV (reference sequence). The CDR3 DNA sequence: TGTGCCAGCAGTCCCTGGACAGGGGGCGGATACGAGCAGTACTTC. Its protein product is CASSPWTGGGYEQYF.

This clonotype came up many times. This chain links TRBV20-1 with TRBJ2-1; TRBD2 agrees at 10 bases. Losses at the gene ends were 6 bases for V and 8 bases for J; bases not matched to a gene: 10. The V gene's germline CDR1 is DFQATT and CDR2 SNEGSKA (reference sequence). The CDR3 contains 14 residues. CDR3 in DNA: TGCAGTGCCTTCGGACTAGCGGTTGGGGATGAGCAGTTCTTC. It encodes CSAFGLAVGDEQFF.

This clonotype was counted a few times. The chain uses TRBV7-9 and TRBJ1-6, with D perhaps matching TRBD1 (6 bases). Trimming shortened V by 2 bases and J by 5 bases, and 13 bases separated the two germline ends. The CDR3 contains 16 residues. The germline V gene encodes CDR1 SEHNR and CDR2 FQNEAQ (reference sequence). In DNA form, the CDR3 reads TGTGCCAGCAGCTTACAGGGGACTAGGAATAATTCACCCCTCCACTTT. Its translation is CASSLQGTRNNSPLHF.

This clonotype was found many times. This chain joins TRBV11-1 and TRBJ2-2; TRBD1 is a possible D gene (6 bases). Germline V gene data show CDR1 as SGHAT and CDR2 as FQDESV (reference sequence). The CDR3 consists of 15 residues. With 2 bases removed from V and 0 bases from J, the gap between germline ends came to 7 bases. For the CDR3, the DNA is TGTGCCAGCAGCTTACGGGACACGAACACCGGGGAGCTGTTTTTT. Protein sequence: CASSLRDTNTGELFF.

This clonotype was seen only a few times. The chain is built from TRBV20-1 and TRBJ2-1; no definite D call. The CDR3 has 13 amino acids. V shed 3 bases and J shed 6 bases, with 12 bases lying between them. Germline CDR1 DFQATT, CDR2 SNEGSKA (reference sequence). CDR3 coding DNA: TGCAGTGCTAGTACCGGGCCCCGCAATGAGCAGTTCTTC. Amino acids: CSASTGPRNEQFF.

This clonotype was seen repeatedly, ten times or more. The chain links TRBV4-3 to TRBJ2-1; D gene ambiguous. Germline loops: CDR1 LGHNA, CDR2 YSLEER. Trimming stripped 0 bases from V and 0 bases from J, with 12 bases between. The CDR3 sequence is 17 residues long. This CDR3 is CASSQDFRPFSYNEQFF. DNA of the CDR3: TGCGCCAGCAGCCAAGATTTCAGGCCCTTCTCCTACAATGAGCAGTTCTTC.

This clonotype has ten or more counts. This sequence joins TRBV12-3 or TRBV12-4 and TRBJ2-3, with 12 bases that match TRBD2. Trimming removed 7 bases from V and 5 bases from J; junction bases left unmatched: 7. This CDR3 contains 15 residues. The CDR3 bases are TGTGCCAGCACCCTAGGACTAGCGGGGAGAGATACGCAGTATTTT. This codes for CASTLGLAGRDTQYF.

There are many counts of this clonotype. The V gene is TRBV9, the J gene TRBJ1-2, with 11 nucleotides matching TRBD1. V trimming: 3 bases; J trimming: 4 bases; junction bases outside the gene matches: 5. CDR1 and CDR2 (germline): SGDLS, YYNGEE. This CDR3 is built from 15 residues. The CDR3 DNA reads as TGTGCCAGCAGCGGCCGGGACAGGGGGATCTATGGCTACACCTTC. Its translation is CASSGRDRGIYGYTF. Based on the CDR3 plus reference TRBV9 and TRBJ1-2, the full variable domain is DSGVTQTPKHLITATGQRVTLRCSPRSGDLSVYWYQQSLDQGLQFLIQYYNGEERAKGNILERFSAQQFPDLHSELNLSSLELGDSALYFCASSGRDRGIYGYTFGSGTRLTVV.

At least ten counts were recorded for this clonotype. V is TRBV7-8 and J is TRBJ1-1; 8 bases are shared with TRBD1. Germline CDR1 and CDR2: SGHVS and FQNEAQ. The CDR3 has 17 amino acids. V lost 4 bases and J lost 0; bases outside the gene matches: 10. The CDR3 nucleotides read TGTGCCAGCAGCTACCGGACAGGGAAAACAATGAACACTGAAGCTTTCTTT. Translation: CASSYRTGKTMNTEAFF.